The clone carrying this T cell receptor beta chain occurred a few times. The same CDR3 arises from other DNA sequences in this sample as well. The sample belongs to a study of shared clonotypes between healthy human individuals. Trimming took 3 bases from V and 6 from J, leaving 3 bases between them. This CDR3 has 11 amino acids. Germline CDR1 MDHEN, CDR2 SYDVKM. TCRdb keeps only in-frame clones here, not all; method: immunoSEQ multiplex PCR. This sample has approximately 510,000 clones, with 79% found just once. J is TRBJ1-5 and V is TRBV28; D is unclear. The sequence was collected from a woman between 40 and 50 years old in good health. Some clones in this sample may be carry-over from other donors' samples. Sequencing was carried out using PBMCs. The CDR3 spells CASSFGQPQHF. The CDR3 bases are TGTGCCAGCAGTTTTGGTCAGCCCCAGCATTTT.